This TCR beta chain was observed in a study of cytomegalovirus exposure and HLA in healthy donors. Study-level information: Earlier results showed almost 120 million unique TCR beta sequences derived from approximately 180 million T cells.

Overall study results and limits: Being productive about 87% or about 30% of the time was typical of most TCR beta V segments in an earlier analysis.

The PCR had 60 Vbeta and 13 Jbeta primers. Repertoires were generated with immunoSEQ multiplex PCR, while TCRdb's copy carries only in-frame clones and drops some. The repertoire holds 95,000 to 150,000 clones, with around three quarters as singletons. CDR1 is SEHNR, CDR2 FQNEAQ, per germline (reference sequence). V dropped 4 bases and J dropped 8 bases, with 8 bases sitting between them. The CDR3 covers 12 residues. A word on this clone: The antigen remains unidentified.

The V gene is TRBV7-9, the J gene TRBJ2-2; D remains unclear. The receptor's source is a woman aged 40 to 50 in good health and CMV-seronegative. Source material: PBMCs. The CDR3 nucleotides are TGTGCCAGCAGCTACGCGGCGGGGGAGCTGTTTTTT. It encodes CASSYAAGELFF.